The 23 T cell receptor beta chains below all came from one sample that was sequenced in a study of CD4+ T cells in melanoma. The protocol was immunoSEQ multiplex PCR, while the TCRdb copy is restricted to in-frame clones and leaves out a portion. This table has 15,000 to 20,000 clones, roughly 80% appearing once. Sequencing was carried out using cells from a culture (not recorded whether cultured in vitro). These receptors all come from a human donor with melanoma.

CDR3 sequence (DNA): TGTGCCAGCAGCCCGACAGGGACTAGAAGCAATCAGCCCCAGCATTTT. Translated, it gives CASSPTGTRSNQPQHF. The chain recombines TRBV7-9 with TRBJ1-5, with 7 bases lining up with TRBD1. The germline gives CDR1 SEHNR, CDR2 FQNEAQ (reference sequence). Germline trimming cut 5 bases from V and 1 base from J; bases unmatched to any gene: 8. The CDR3 has 16 residues.

V gene TRBV11-1 combines with J gene TRBJ2-2, with D possibly being TRBD1 or TRBD2 (6 bases each). Germline lookup yields CDR1 SGHAT and CDR2 FQDESV (reference sequence). The CDR3 totals 16 residues. V was pared by 1 base and J by 2 bases, with 11 bases between. The CDR3 here is CASSLEWGANTGELFF. CDR3 nucleotides: TGTGCCAGCAGCTTAGAATGGGGGGCCAACACCGGGGAGCTGTTTTTT.

The V call is TRBV11-2, the J call TRBJ1-1; a weak D match, TRBD1 (5 bases). With 2 bases removed from V and 9 bases from J, the gap between germline ends came to 16 bases. In germline, CDR1 is SGHAT, CDR2 FQNNGV. The CDR3 runs to 14 residues. This CDR3 is CASSLPSSWGKAFF. The CDR3 DNA is TGTGCCAGCAGCTTACCCAGTTCGTGGGGGAAAGCTTTCTTT.

The chain combines TRBV29-1 with TRBJ2-2, with TRBD2 as a possible D gene (6 bases). Per the germline V gene, CDR1 is SQVTM and CDR2 is ANQGSEA. Trimming left V 6 bases short and J 5 bases short, with 16 bases between. This CDR3 has 14 residues. This CDR3 is CSVSPTSTTGELFF. In DNA, the CDR3 is TGCAGCGTGAGCCCGACTAGTACAACCGGGGAGCTGTTTTTT.

The V gene is TRBV11-2, the J gene TRBJ2-1; 13 nucleotides align to TRBD2. The germline gives CDR1 SGHAT, CDR2 FQNNGV. This CDR3 has 15 residues. Germline trimming cut 4 bases from V and 10 bases from J; bases unmatched to any gene: 7. The CDR3 nucleotides are TGTGCCAGCAGCTCGAGACTAGCGGGGGGAGAGGAGCAGTTCTTC. As protein: CASSSRLAGGEEQFF.

The chain recombines TRBV5-1 with TRBJ2-3; TRBD2 agrees at 13 bases. From germline, CDR1 is SGHRS and CDR2 YFSETQ. V was pared by 4 bases and J by 1 base, with 9 bases of the junction left unmatched. The CDR3 consists of 18 residues. The CDR3 DNA reads as TGCGCCAGCAGCCGGACTAGCGGGGGCTTTCCGGGCACAGATACGCAGTATTTT. It is translated as CASSRTSGGFPGTDTQYF. Based on the CDR3 plus reference TRBV5-1 and TRBJ2-3, the full variable domain is KAGVTQTPRYLIKTRGQQVTLSCSPISGHRSVSWYQQTPGQGLQFLFEYFSETQRNKGNFPGRFSGRQFSNSRSEMNVSTLELGDSALYLCASSRTSGGFPGTDTQYFGPGTRLTVL.

This clone was seen once. V is TRBV4-1 and J is TRBJ1-3, with 7 positions matching TRBD1. Germline-derived CDR1 and CDR2 are MGHRA and YSYEKL. This CDR3 contains 16 residues. V lost 1 base to trimming and J lost 2 bases; unmatched junction nucleotides: 5. The CDR3 spells CASSQAGGQTGNTIYF. The CDR3 DNA reads TGCGCCAGCAGCCAAGCGGGGGGACAGACTGGAAACACCATATATTTT.

CDR3 coding DNA: TGTGCCAGCAGCCCCGGACGGAACACTGAAGCTTTCTTT. This sequence encodes CASSPGRNTEAFF. The V gene is TRBV7-3, the J gene TRBJ1-1; D ambiguous. The V gene lost 5 bases and the J gene lost 1 base, with 8 bases spanning the gap. The CDR3 totals 13 residues. The germline CDR1 and CDR2 sequences are SGHTA and FQGTGA. The full variable domain, in which reference TRBV7-3 and TRBJ1-1 provide the parts outside the CDR3, is GAGVSQTPSNKVTEKGKYVELRCDPISGHTALYWYRQSLGQGPEFLIYFQGTGAADDSGLPNDRFFAVRPEGSVSTLKIQRTERGDSAVYLCASSPGRNTEAFFGQGTRLTVV.

The V call is TRBV28, the J call TRBJ1-2; TRBD1 aligns across 9 bases. J was trimmed by 2 bases and V by 11 bases; bases with no gene match: 6. Germline-derived CDR1 and CDR2 are MDHEN and SYDVKM. The CDR3 totals 13 residues. The CDR3 nucleotides read TGTGCCTTGTGGGACAGGGCCAACTATGGCTACACCTTC. Translating gives CALWDRANYGYTF.

The chain joins TRBV7-9 to TRBJ2-7; D is undetermined. Trimming pared 6 bases from V and 5 bases from J, leaving 5 bases between. CDR3 length: 10 residues. The germline V gene encodes CDR1 SEHNR and CDR2 FQNEAQ (reference sequence). CDR3 bases: TGTGCCAGCAGTGGGAACGAGCAGTACTTC. Its protein product is CASSGNEQYF.

Turning to this clone: The same CDR3 also results from other DNA sequences found in this sample. The chain links TRBV9 to TRBJ1-1; D unresolved. Germline lookup yields CDR1 SGDLS and CDR2 YYNGEE. The CDR3 runs to 13 residues. V lost 5 bases, J lost 0 bases, and 8 bases lay in between. For the CDR3, the DNA is TGTGCCAGCAGTGGGCGGTTGAACACTGAAGCTTTCTTT. Translating gives CASSGRLNTEAFF.

V usage is TRBV7-8 and J usage is TRBJ2-7; D might be TRBD2 (7 bases). Trimming left V 6 bases short and J 9 bases short, with 15 bases between. This CDR3 comprises 12 residues. Germline-derived CDR1 and CDR2 are SGHVS and FQNEAQ. CDR3 protein: CASRIEGGAQYF. CDR3 bases: TGTGCCAGCAGGATAGAAGGGGGGGCGCAGTACTTC.

V is TRBV5-8 and J is TRBJ1-6; 8 positions agree with TRBD1. The CDR3 is made up of 15 amino acids. Trimming cost V 5 bases and J 7 bases; bases outside gene matches: 8. Germline V gives CDR1 SGHTS, CDR2 YDEGEE. This CDR3 reads CASRPRQGANSPLHF. The CDR3 DNA reads TGTGCCAGCAGACCCCGGCAGGGGGCGAATTCACCCCTCCACTTT.

On this clone itself: Other DNA sequences within the sample encode an identical CDR3. J is TRBJ1-2 and V is TRBV5-1; 8 bases are shared with TRBD1. The V gene end was trimmed by 0 bases and the J gene end by 6 bases; junction bases not matched to a gene: 7. Germline CDR1 SGHRS, CDR2 YFSETQ. This CDR3 region has 15 residues. The chain's CDR3 is CASSLGTGLSDGYTF. DNA for the CDR3: TGCGCCAGCAGCTTGGGGACAGGGTTGAGTGATGGCTACACCTTC.

The chain couples TRBV30 to TRBJ2-7; no clear D gene. Trimming took off 5 bases at V and 3 bases at J, with 14 bases between the two ends. CDR1 GTSNPN and CDR2 SVGIG come from the germline V gene (reference sequence). The CDR3 is made up of 13 amino acids. The CDR3 region is CAWAPGFVYEQYF. CDR3 nucleotide sequence: TGTGCCTGGGCCCCCGGATTTGTCTACGAGCAGTACTTC.

A single count supports this clone. This chain joins TRBV2 and TRBJ2-1, with a tentative D call TRBD2 (6 bases). The germline CDR1 and CDR2 sequences are SNHLY and FYNNEI. The CDR3 consists of 14 residues. Trimming stripped 10 bases from V and 7 bases from J, with 20 bases between. The CDR3 protein is CATNRDSIGNEQFF. Here the CDR3 DNA reads TGTGCCACCAACCGGGACTCTATCGGGAATGAGCAGTTCTTC.

The chain joins TRBV4-2 to TRBJ1-1; TRBD1 aligns across 7 bases. This CDR3 has 17 residues. Germline lookup yields CDR1 LGHNA and CDR2 YNFKEQ. Trimming cost V 4 bases and J 3 bases; bases outside gene matches: 14. CDR3 sequence (DNA): TGTGCCAGCAGCCCCAGGGAGGGGGCGCCCCGGGACACTGAAGCTTTCTTT. Its protein product is CASSPREGAPRDTEAFF.

V gene TRBV4-1 combines with J gene TRBJ1-1; D gene ambiguous. Germline CDR1 is MGHRA and CDR2 is YSYEKL. V was cut by 3 bases and J by 6 bases, with 11 bases left in between. The CDR3 sequence is 13 residues long. The CDR3 spells CASSHLVRPEAFF. As DNA, the CDR3 is TGCGCCAGCAGCCACCTAGTAAGACCTGAAGCTTTCTTT.

The chain joins TRBV20-1 to TRBJ1-2, with D tentatively TRBD1 (5 bases). Germline V gives CDR1 DFQATT, CDR2 SNEGSKA (reference sequence). The CDR3 consists of 9 residues. The CDR3 coding sequence is TGCAGATGGGGGACTGGCTACACCTTC. This gives the protein CRWGTGYTF.

The V call is TRBV5-1, the J call TRBJ1-1; D not certain. The V and J ends lost 4 bases and 12 bases respectively, with 19 bases between them. The CDR3 is 13 amino acids. CDR1 and CDR2 (germline): SGHRS, YFSETQ. The CDR3 bases are TGCGCCAGCAGCCTGTTATCTAGAGTGAGGCCTTTCTTT. Its protein is CASSLLSRVRPFF.

As concerns this clone: The sample carries other DNA sequences with the same CDR3. The chain employs TRBV2 and TRBJ1-5; no clear D. The V end lost 8 bases, the J end lost 0 bases, and 14 bases lay between the germline ends. The CDR3 has 15 residues. Germline-derived CDR1 and CDR2 are SNHLY and FYNNEI. The CDR3 DNA follows: TGTGCCAGCGCCCGAGACACTACTAGCAATCAGCCCCAGCATTTT. Translation: CASARDTTSNQPQHF.

This clone appeared a few times. The rearrangement links TRBV9 to TRBJ2-2, with 10 bases matching TRBD2. The J segment lost 5 bases and the V segment lost 1 base, leaving 14 bases of the junction unmatched. The CDR3 runs to 19 residues. The germline V gene encodes CDR1 SGDLS and CDR2 YYNGEE. The CDR3 region is CASSVKRAGAGGLTGELFF. Written as DNA, the CDR3 is TGTGCCAGCAGCGTAAAAAGAGCGGGAGCGGGGGGGCTTACCGGGGAGCTGTTTTTT.

This rearrangement joins TRBV18 to TRBJ2-1, with D possibly matching TRBD2 (6 bases). This CDR3 has 14 residues. Germline V lookup: CDR1 KGHSH, CDR2 LQKENI. V lost 6 bases to trimming and J lost 7 bases, with 16 bases between them. The CDR3 sequence: CASSGQTGGNEQFF. The CDR3, as DNA: TGTGCCAGCTCGGGTCAGACTGGGGGGAATGAGCAGTTCTTC.